This T cell receptor (beta chain) originates from a study of identical twins. This clonotype turned up a few times. The antigen remains undetermined. Template switching, a step in the protocol, added a universal primer site, and cDNA carried unique molecular identifiers. One entry per CDR3 protein results from TCRdb running MiXCR on the 5' RACE reads. This table holds 500,000 to 600,000 distinct CDR3 sequences, roughly 21% found once. Study-level points and caveats: Beta clonotypes that were abundant in cord blood contained fewer insertions, a pattern absent from memory repertoires. Surplus twin overlap in beta out-of-frame sequences was less pronounced.

CDR1 and CDR2 (germline): KGHDR, SFDVKD. The CDR3 has 13 residues. V gave up 4 bases and J gave up 5 bases, with 7 bases separating them. These data are also associated with another study on T cells expressing NK-cell markers. That source reports: The same clonotypes also predominated in the CD3+CD56-NKG2C+ fraction of a handful of donors.

The chain recombines TRBV24-1 with TRBJ2-2, with D possibly TRBD2 on 5 matching bases. Sequenced sample: CD4+ T cells sorted from blood. This TCR was sampled from a woman aged 18-29 years in good health. The CDR3 protein is CATSESGTGELFF. DNA of the CDR3: TGTGCCACCAGTGAGTCGGGAACCGGGGAGCTGTTTTTT.